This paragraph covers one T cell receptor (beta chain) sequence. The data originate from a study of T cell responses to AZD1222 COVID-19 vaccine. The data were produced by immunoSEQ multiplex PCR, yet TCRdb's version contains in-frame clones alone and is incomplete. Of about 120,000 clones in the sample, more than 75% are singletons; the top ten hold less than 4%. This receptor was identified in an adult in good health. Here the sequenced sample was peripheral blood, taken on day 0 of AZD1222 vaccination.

The CDR3 region is CASSIAGRQPQHF. CDR3 DNA sequence: TGTGCCAGTAGTATAGCAGGGAGACAGCCCCAGCATTTT. V is TRBV19 and J is TRBJ1-5; a possible D gene is TRBD1 (5 bases). This CDR3 contains 13 residues. Trimming pared 1 base from V and 7 bases from J, leaving 8 bases between. Germline V CDR1 and CDR2: LNHDA, SQIVND (reference sequence).